This entry features one T cell receptor beta chain sequence. CDR1 is MDHEN, CDR2 SYDVKM, per germline. V gave up 7 bases and J gave up 5 bases, with 15 bases separating them. The CDR3 consists of 14 residues. This sample is drawn from a study of identical twins. MiXCR, run by TCRdb on the 5' RACE reads, gives a single entry per CDR3 protein. The data show approximately 590,000 distinct CDR3 sequences, around a tenth seen once. The same sample was also studied in work on yellow fever vaccine responses in identical twins. That work adds: Twins' T cell vaccine responses reportedly looked partly convergent, partly personalized.

The sequencing sample was made of PBMCs. The sequence was collected from a young woman in good health. The V gene is TRBV28, the J gene TRBJ2-1; D unresolved. As DNA, the CDR3 is TGTGCCAGCAAACCCTCCCCCGGAAACAATGAGCAGTTCTTC. Translation: CASKPSPGNNEQFF.